Listed here are 8 T cell receptor beta chains from one sample, sequenced in a study of CD8+ T cells in alopecia areata. Treatment noted: oral pan-JAK inhibitor, 5-10 mg twice daily. RNA was extracted and reverse transcribed into cDNA as the sequencing template. Profiled with immunoSEQ multiplex PCR; TCRdb holds only in-frame clones, not every one. The table shows about 64,000 clones, with 40% to 55% occurring only once. This specimen consisted of CD8+ T cells sorted from blood, obtained at roughly week 38, from a patient treated with tofacitinib. The receptors stem from a human donor with alopecia areata.

This chain uses TRBV7-6 with TRBJ2-4; D may be TRBD1 (5 bases). Per germline, CDR1 SGHVS and CDR2 FNYEAQ. Trimming cost V 1 base and J 7 bases, with 14 bases left between them. The CDR3 extends over 15 amino acids. The CDR3: CASSLGRTLGNIQYF. The CDR3 coding sequence is TGTGCCAGCAGCTTAGGCCGGACATTGGGTAACATTCAGTACTTC.

J is TRBJ2-3 and V is TRBV29-1; D assignment may be TRBD1 or TRBD2 (5 bases each). The CDR3 has 14 amino acids. Germline V gene lookup returns CDR1 SQVTM and CDR2 ANQGSEA. Trimming took 6 bases from V and 4 from J, leaving 17 bases between them. This CDR3 is CSVRGEARPDTQYF. The CDR3, as DNA: TGCAGCGTCCGAGGGGAAGCAAGGCCAGATACGCAGTATTTT.

This rearrangement joins TRBV29-1 to TRBJ1-2; D perhaps matches TRBD1 (5 bases). CDR1 and CDR2 from the germline V gene are SQVTM and ANQGSEA. V was cut by 2 bases and J by 2 bases, with 9 bases left in between. The CDR3 runs 13 residues. This chain's CDR3 is CSVERGANYGYTF. The CDR3 DNA follows: TGCAGCGTTGAAAGAGGGGCCAACTATGGCTACACCTTC.

This chain joins TRBV27 and TRBJ2-5; 11 bases are shared with TRBD1. Trimming removed 6 bases from V and 4 bases from J; junction bases left unmatched: 4. CDR3 length: 14 residues. The V gene's germline CDR1 is MNHEY and CDR2 SMNVEV (reference sequence). CDR3 residues: CASRDRGLGETQYF. The CDR3 DNA is TGTGCCAGCAGGGACAGGGGGCTTGGAGAGACCCAGTACTTC.

The chain carries TRBV28 and TRBJ2-7; TRBD2 is a possible D gene (5 bases). The germline CDR1 and CDR2 sequences are MDHEN and SYDVKM. The CDR3 length is 13 residues. Trimming removed 6 bases at V and 2 bases at J, with 11 bases between. This chain's CDR3 is CASSPIGAYEQYF. The CDR3, as DNA: TGTGCCAGCAGCCCTATCGGGGCCTACGAGCAGTACTTC.

The rearrangement uses TRBV4-1 and TRBJ2-7; 13 nucleotides match TRBD2. Germline V gene data show CDR1 as MGHRA and CDR2 as YSYEKL. The CDR3 consists of 14 residues. Trimming took 1 base from V and 13 from J; bases not matched to a gene: 7. The CDR3 here is CASSQVGLAGDLYF. DNA for the CDR3: TGCGCCAGCAGCCAAGTCGGACTAGCGGGGGACCTCTACTTC.

There are a few counts of this clone. J is TRBJ2-3 and V is TRBV7-9; the D gene is possibly TRBD1 (6 bases). Trimming took 4 bases from V and 9 from J, leaving 14 bases between them. Germline V lookup: CDR1 SEHNR, CDR2 FQNEAQ (reference sequence). There are 13 residues in the CDR3. The CDR3 here is CASSSNRQATQYF. The CDR3 nucleotides read TGTGCCAGCAGCTCGAATAGACAGGCCACGCAGTATTTT.

The chain combines TRBV9 with TRBJ2-7; tentatively, D is TRBD2 (5 bases). CDR1 SGDLS and CDR2 YYNGEE come from the germline V gene. Deletions cut 5 bases from V and 2 bases from J, with 14 bases between. The CDR3 extends over 14 amino acids. The CDR3 sequence is CASSLSTGTYEQYF. The CDR3 DNA follows: TGTGCCAGCAGTCTATCGACGGGGACCTACGAGCAGTACTTC.